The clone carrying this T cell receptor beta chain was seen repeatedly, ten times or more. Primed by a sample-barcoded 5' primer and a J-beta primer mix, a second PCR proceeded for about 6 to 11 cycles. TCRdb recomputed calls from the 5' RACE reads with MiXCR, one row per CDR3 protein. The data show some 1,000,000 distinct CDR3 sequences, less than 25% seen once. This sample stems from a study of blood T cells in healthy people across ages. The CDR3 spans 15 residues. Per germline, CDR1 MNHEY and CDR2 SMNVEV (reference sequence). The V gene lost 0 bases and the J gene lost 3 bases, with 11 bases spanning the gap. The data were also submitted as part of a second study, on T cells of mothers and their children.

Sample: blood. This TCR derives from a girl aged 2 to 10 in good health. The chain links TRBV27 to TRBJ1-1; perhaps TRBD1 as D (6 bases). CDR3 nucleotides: TGTGCCAGCAGTTTATCTAACAGGGTCTACACTGAAGCTTTCTTT. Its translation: CASSLSNRVYTEAFF.